Presented here are 5 T cell receptor beta chains from one specimen sequenced in a study of T cells in narcolepsy. Sequenced by immunoSEQ multiplex PCR; TCRdb stores in-frame clones only, minus some. The sample holds some 25,000 clones; around 83% are singletons and the top ten take less than 1.5%. Material: CD45RA- memory CD4+ T cells from PBMCs. These receptor sequences come from a human donor with narcolepsy.

The chain uses TRBV7-2 and TRBJ1-1; no reliable D call. Per germline, CDR1 SGHTA and CDR2 FQGNSA. The CDR3 loop spans 10 amino acids. The V end was cut by 1 base, the J end by 11 bases, with 5 bases between. CDR3 region: CASSLGAAFF. CDR3 coding DNA: TGTGCCAGCAGCTTAGGCGCGGCTTTCTTT.

The chain combines TRBV5-8 with TRBJ2-7; 8 nucleotides align to TRBD1. Per the germline V gene, CDR1 is SGHTS and CDR2 is YDEGEE. The CDR3 covers 15 residues. V shed 4 bases, J shed 3 bases, and the junction held 9 bases outside the gene matches. The CDR3 spells CASSLASGTGYEQYF. CDR3 DNA sequence: TGTGCCAGCAGCCTAGCTTCCGGGACAGGCTACGAGCAGTACTTC.

The chain has TRBV6-5 and TRBJ1-2; 7 bases are shared with TRBD1. CDR1 is MNHEY and CDR2 is SVGAGI in the germline V gene. With V trimmed by 0 bases and J by 7 bases, 2 bases remained unmatched. The length of the CDR3 is 13 residues. The DNA for the CDR3 is TGTGCCAGCAGTTACTCCGACAGGGTTGGCTACACCTTC. Amino acid sequence: CASSYSDRVGYTF.

The rearrangement joins TRBV2 to TRBJ1-1, with unresolved D. Trimming shortened V by 3 bases and J by 2 bases, and 7 bases separated the two germline ends. The CDR3 totals 13 residues. The germline V gene encodes CDR1 SNHLY and CDR2 FYNNEI. The CDR3 sequence is CASSERENTEAFF. In nucleotides, the CDR3 is TGTGCCAGCAGTGAGCGAGAAAACACTGAAGCTTTCTTT.

The chain recombines TRBV28 with TRBJ1-1; unclear D gene. The CDR3 covers 13 residues. V lost 1 base, J lost 1 base, and 4 bases lay in between. CDR1 MDHEN and CDR2 SYDVKM come from the germline V gene. CDR3 bases: TGTGCCAGCAGTTTATCCTCGAACACTGAAGCTTTCTTT. It yields the protein CASSLSSNTEAFF.